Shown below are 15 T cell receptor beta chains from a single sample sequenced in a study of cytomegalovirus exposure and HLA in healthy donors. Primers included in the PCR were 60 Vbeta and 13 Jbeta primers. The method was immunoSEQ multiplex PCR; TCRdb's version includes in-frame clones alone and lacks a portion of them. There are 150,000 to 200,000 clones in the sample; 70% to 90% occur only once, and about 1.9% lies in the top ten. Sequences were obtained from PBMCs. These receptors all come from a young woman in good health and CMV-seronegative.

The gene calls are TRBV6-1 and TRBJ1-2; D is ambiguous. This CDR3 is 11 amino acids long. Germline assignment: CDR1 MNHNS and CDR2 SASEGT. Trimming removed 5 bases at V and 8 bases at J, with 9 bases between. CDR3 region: CASSYEAGYTF. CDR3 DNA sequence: TGTGCCAGCAGTTATGAGGCCGGCTACACCTTC.

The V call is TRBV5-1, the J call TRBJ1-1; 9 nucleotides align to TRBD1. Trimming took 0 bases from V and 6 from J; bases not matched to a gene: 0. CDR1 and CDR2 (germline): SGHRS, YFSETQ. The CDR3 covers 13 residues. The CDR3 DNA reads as TGCGCCAGCAGCTTGGGACAGGGGGCTGAAGCTTTCTTT. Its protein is CASSLGQGAEAFF.

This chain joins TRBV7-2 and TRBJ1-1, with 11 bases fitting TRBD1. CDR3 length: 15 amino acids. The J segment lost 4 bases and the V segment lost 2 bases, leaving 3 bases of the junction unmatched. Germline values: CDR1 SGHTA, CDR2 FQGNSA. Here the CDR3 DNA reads TGTGCCAGCAGCTTACTGGGACAGGGGGGCACTGAAGCTTTCTTT. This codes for CASSLLGQGGTEAFF.

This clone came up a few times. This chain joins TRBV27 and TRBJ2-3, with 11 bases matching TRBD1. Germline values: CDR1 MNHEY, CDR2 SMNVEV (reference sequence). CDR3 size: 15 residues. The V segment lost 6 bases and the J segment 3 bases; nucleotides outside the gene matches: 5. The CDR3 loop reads CASRLGQGVTDTQYF. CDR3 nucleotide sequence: TGTGCCAGCAGACTGGGACAGGGGGTAACAGATACGCAGTATTTT.

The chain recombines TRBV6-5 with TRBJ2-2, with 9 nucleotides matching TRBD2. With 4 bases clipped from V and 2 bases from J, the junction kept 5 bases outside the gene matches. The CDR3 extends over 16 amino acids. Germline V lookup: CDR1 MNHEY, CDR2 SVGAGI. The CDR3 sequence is CASSSTGTSNTGELFF. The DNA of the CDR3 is TGTGCCAGCAGTTCTACCGGGACTAGCAACACCGGGGAGCTGTTTTTT.

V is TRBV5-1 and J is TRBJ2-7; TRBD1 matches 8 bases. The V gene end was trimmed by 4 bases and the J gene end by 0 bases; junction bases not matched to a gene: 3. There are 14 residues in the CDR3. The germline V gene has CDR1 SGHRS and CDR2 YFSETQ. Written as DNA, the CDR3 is TGCGCCAGCAGCCCTGGACAGGGCTCCTACGAGCAGTACTTC. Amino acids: CASSPGQGSYEQYF.

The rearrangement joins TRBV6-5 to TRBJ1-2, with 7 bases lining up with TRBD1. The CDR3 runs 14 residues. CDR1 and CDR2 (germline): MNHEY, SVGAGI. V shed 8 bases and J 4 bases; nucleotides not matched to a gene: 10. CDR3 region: CASSNRDSIYGYTF. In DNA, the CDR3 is TGTGCCAGCTCTAATCGGGACAGCATCTATGGCTACACCTTC.

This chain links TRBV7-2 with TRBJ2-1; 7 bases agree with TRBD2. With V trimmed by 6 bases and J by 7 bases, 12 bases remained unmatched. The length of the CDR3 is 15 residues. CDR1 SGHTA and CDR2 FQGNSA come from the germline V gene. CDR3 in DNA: TGTGCCAGCAGGAAGCCGGGACTATACATGAATGAGCAGTTCTTC. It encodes CASRKPGLYMNEQFF.

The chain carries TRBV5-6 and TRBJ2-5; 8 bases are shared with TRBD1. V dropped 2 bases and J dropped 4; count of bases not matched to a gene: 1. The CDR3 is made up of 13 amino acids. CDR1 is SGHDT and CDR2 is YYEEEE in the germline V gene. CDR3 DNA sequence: TGTGCCAGCAGCTTTGGACAGGGAGAGACCCAGTACTTC. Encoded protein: CASSFGQGETQYF.

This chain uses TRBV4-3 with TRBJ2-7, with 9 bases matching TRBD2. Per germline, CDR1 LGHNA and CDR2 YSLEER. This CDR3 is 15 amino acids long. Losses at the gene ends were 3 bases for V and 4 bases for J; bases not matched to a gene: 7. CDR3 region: CASSQQLAGRYEQYF. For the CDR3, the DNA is TGCGCCAGCAGCCAGCAGCTAGCGGGAAGGTACGAGCAGTACTTC.

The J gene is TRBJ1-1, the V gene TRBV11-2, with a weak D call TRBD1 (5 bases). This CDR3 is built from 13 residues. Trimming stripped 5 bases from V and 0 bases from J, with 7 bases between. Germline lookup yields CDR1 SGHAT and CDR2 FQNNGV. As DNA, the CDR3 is TGTGCCAGCAGCCCAGGGATGAACACTGAAGCTTTCTTT. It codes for CASSPGMNTEAFF. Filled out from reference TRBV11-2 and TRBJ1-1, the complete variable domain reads EAGVAQSPRYKIIEKRQSVAFWCNPISGHATLYWYQQILGQGPKLLIQFQNNGVVDDSQLPKDRFSAERLKGVDSTLKIQPAKLEDSAVYLCASSPGMNTEAFFGQGTRLTVV.

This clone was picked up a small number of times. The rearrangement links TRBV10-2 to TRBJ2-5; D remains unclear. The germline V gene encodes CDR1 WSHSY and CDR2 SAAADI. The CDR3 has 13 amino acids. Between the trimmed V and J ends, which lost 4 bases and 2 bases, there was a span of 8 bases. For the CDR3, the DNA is TGCGCCAGCAGTGCTCTACGACAAGAGACCCAGTACTTC. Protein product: CASSALRQETQYF.

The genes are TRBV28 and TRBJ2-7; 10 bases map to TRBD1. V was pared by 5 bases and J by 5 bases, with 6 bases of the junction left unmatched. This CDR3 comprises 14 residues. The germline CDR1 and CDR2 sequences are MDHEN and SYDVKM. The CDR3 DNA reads TGTGCCAGCAGTCCGGGACAGGGGCTCGACGAGCAGTACTTC. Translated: CASSPGQGLDEQYF.

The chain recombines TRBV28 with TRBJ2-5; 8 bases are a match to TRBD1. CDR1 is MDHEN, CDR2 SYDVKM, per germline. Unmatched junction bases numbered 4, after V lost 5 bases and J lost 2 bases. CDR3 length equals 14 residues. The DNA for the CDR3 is TGTGCCAGCAGTCGGGACAGGCCACAAGAGACCCAGTACTTC. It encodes CASSRDRPQETQYF.

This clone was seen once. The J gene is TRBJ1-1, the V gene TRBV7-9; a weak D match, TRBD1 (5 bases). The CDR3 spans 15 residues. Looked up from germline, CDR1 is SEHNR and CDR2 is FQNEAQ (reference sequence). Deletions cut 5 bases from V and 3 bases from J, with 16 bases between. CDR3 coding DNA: TGTGCCAGCAGCCCTAGGCTCAGGGTGGACACTGAAGCTTTCTTT. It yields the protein CASSPRLRVDTEAFF. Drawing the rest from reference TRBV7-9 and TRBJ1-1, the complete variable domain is DTGVSQNPRHKITKRGQNVTFRCDPISEHNRLYWYRQTLGQGPEFLTYFQNEAQLEKSRLLSDRFSAERPKGSFSTLEIQRTEQGDSAMYLCASSPRLRVDTEAFFGQGTRLTVV.